This TCR beta chain was documented in a study of PD-L1 blockade in urothelial cancer. The CDR3 has 12 amino acids. With 10 bases removed from V and 3 bases from J, the gap between germline ends came to 13 bases. Whole-study results and caveats: At the 3-week point, tumor-associated blood clones expanded more in durable-benefit patients.

Clones were sequenced by immunoSEQ multiplex PCR, and TCRdb holds only the in-frame ones, with some missing. The data hold 35,000 or so clones, with around 33% observed a single time. This clone has more than one count but fewer than ten. Antigen: not known. This sample comprised tumor tissue, obtained before atezolizumab (anti-PD-L1) treatment. This chain uses TRBV6-7 with TRBJ2-7, with D perhaps TRBD1 (6 bases). Being an ORF, TRBV6-7 has a function that is uncertain. The clonotype was recovered from a man in his 60s with urothelial cancer. The CDR3 here is CATKDSYYEQYF. The CDR3 DNA reads TGTGCCACCAAGGACAGTTACTACGAGCAGTACTTC.